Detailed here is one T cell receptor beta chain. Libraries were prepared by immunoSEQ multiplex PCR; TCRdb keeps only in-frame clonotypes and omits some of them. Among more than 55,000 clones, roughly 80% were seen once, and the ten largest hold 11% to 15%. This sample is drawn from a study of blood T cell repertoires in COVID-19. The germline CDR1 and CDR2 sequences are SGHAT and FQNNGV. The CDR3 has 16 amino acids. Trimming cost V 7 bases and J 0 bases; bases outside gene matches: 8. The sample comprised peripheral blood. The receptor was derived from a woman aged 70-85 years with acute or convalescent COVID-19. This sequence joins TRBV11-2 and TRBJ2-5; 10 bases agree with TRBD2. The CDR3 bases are TGTGCCAGCAAATTTAGCGGGGGGCGATACCAAGAGACCCAGTACTTC. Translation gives CASKFSGGRYQETQYF.